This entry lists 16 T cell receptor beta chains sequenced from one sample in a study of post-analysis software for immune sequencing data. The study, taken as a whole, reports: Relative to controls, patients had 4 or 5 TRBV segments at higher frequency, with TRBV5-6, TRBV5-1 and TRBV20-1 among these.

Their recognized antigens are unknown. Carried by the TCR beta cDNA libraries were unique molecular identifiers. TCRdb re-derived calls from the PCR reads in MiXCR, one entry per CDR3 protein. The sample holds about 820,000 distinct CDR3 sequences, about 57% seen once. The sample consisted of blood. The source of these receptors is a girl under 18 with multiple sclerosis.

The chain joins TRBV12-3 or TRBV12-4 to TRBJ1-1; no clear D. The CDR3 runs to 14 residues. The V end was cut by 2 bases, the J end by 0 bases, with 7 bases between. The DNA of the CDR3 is TGTGCCAGCAGTTTATACCCCATGAACACTGAAGCTTTCTTT. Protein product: CASSLYPMNTEAFF.

The CDR3 coding sequence is TGCAGCGTTGTCCCGGGACAGGGGATGAATCAGCCCCAGCATTTT. As protein: CSVVPGQGMNQPQHF. The rearrangement links TRBV29-1 to TRBJ1-5, with 10 bases fitting TRBD1. Losses at the gene ends were 4 bases for V and 4 bases for J; bases not matched to a gene: 7. CDR1 SQVTM and CDR2 ANQGSEA come from the germline V gene. This CDR3 is 15 amino acids long.

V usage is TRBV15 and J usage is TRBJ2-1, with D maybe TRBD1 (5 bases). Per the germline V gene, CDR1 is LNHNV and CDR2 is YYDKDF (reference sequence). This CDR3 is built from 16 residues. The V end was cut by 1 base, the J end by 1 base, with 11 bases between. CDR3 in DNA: TGTGCCACCAGCAGAGTAGGCGCAGGGTCCTACAATGAGCAGTTCTTC. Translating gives CATSRVGAGSYNEQFF.

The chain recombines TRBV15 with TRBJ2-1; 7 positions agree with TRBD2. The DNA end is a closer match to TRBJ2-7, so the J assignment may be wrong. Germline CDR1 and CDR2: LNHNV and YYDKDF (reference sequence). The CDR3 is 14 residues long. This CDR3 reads CATSPLASYNEQYF. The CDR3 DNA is TGTGCCACCAGCCCACTAGCGAGCTACAATGAGCAGTACTTC.

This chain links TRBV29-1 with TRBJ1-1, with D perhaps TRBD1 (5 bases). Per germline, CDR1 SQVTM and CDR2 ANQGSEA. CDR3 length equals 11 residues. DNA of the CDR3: TGCAGAGGGGAGGCGAACACTGAAGCTTTCTTT. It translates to CRGEANTEAFF.

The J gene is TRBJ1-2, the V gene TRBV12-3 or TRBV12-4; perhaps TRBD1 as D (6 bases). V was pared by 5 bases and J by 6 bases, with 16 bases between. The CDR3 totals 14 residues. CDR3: CASSTGTFGDGYTF. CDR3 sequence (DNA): TGTGCCAGCAGTACTGGGACATTCGGCGATGGCTACACCTTC.

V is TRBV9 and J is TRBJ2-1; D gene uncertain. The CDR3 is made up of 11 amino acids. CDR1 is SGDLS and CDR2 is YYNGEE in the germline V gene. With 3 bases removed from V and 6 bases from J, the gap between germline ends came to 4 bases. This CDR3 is CASSGTNEQFF. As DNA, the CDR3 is TGTGCCAGCAGCGGGACCAATGAGCAGTTCTTC.

In DNA, the CDR3 is TGTGCCAGCACCCGGGGCAGGGACTATGGCTACACCTTC. It translates to CASTRGRDYGYTF. The chain employs TRBV6-5 and TRBJ1-2; the D gene is possibly TRBD1 (5 bases). Trimming took off 7 bases at V and 3 bases at J, with 12 bases between the two ends. In germline, CDR1 is MNHEY, CDR2 SVGAGI. The CDR3 contains 13 residues.

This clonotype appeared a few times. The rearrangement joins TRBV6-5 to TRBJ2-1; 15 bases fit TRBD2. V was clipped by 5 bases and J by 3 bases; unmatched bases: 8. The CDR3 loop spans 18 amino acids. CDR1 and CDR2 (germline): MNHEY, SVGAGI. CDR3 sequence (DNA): TGTGCCAGCAGTCACATGGGACTAGCGGGAGGTGTCTACAATGAGCAGTTCTTC. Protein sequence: CASSHMGLAGGVYNEQFF.

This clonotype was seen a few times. CDR3 DNA: TGCAGTGCCCATCGACAGGGCTCATTCTACGAGCAGTACTTC. This gives the protein CSAHRQGSFYEQYF. The chain recombines TRBV20-1 with TRBJ2-7; 7 bases fit TRBD1. Per the germline V gene, CDR1 is DFQATT and CDR2 is SNEGSKA (reference sequence). V shed 6 bases and J 3 bases; nucleotides not matched to a gene: 11. The CDR3 runs to 14 residues.

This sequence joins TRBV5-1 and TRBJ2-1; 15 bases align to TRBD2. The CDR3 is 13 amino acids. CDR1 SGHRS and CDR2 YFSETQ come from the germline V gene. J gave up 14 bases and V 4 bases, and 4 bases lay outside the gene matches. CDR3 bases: TGCGCCAGCAGCGGGACTAGCGGGAGGATGAAGTTCTTC. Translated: CASSGTSGRMKFF.

The CDR3, as DNA: TGTGCCAGCAGTCCCCCTACGGGACAGAACCAAGAGACCCAGTACTTC. This translates into CASSPPTGQNQETQYF. V is TRBV6-6 and J is TRBJ2-5; TRBD1 aligns across 7 bases. The CDR3 sequence is 16 residues long. V dropped 5 bases and J dropped 0; count of bases not matched to a gene: 9. CDR1 is MNHNY, CDR2 SVGAGI, per germline (reference sequence).

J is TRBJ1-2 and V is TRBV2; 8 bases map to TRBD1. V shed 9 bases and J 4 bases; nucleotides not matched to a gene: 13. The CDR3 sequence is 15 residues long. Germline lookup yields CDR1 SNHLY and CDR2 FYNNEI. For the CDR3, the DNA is TGTGCCAGGCAGGGGGCGCAGGTGTCAGGCTATGGCTACACCTTC. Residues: CARQGAQVSGYGYTF.

The CDR3 loop reads CSASASPGLGQETQYF. CDR3 sequence (DNA): TGCAGTGCTAGTGCCTCCCCGGGACTAGGGCAAGAGACCCAGTACTTC. The rearrangement joins TRBV20-1 to TRBJ2-5; 8 bases match TRBD2. CDR3 size: 16 residues. V shed 3 bases, J shed 2 bases, and the junction held 11 bases outside the gene matches. Germline loops: CDR1 DFQATT, CDR2 SNEGSKA (reference sequence).

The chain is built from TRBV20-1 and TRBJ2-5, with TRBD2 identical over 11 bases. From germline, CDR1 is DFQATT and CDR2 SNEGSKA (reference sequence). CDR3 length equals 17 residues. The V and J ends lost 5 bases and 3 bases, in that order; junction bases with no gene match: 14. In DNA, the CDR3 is TGCAGTGCTCCACGACTAGCGGGGTTGAGGGACGAAGAGACCCAGTACTTC. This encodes CSAPRLAGLRDEETQYF.

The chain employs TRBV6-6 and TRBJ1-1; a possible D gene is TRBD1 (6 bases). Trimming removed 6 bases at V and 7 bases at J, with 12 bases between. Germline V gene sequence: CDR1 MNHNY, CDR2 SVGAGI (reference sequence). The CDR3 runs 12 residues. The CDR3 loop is CASSFGQIEAFF. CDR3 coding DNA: TGTGCCAGCAGCTTCGGACAGATTGAAGCTTTCTTT.